Below, 9 T cell receptor beta chains from the same sample are listed, as sequenced in a study of blood T cell repertoires in COVID-19. Profiling relied on immunoSEQ multiplex PCR, and the TCRdb table lists in-frame clones only, not all of them. The data show 200,000 to 250,000 clones, 82% seen once. The source material was peripheral blood. The receptor source for this set is a woman aged 65 to 85 with COVID-19, enrolled during active disease.

The J gene is TRBJ1-2, the V gene TRBV29-1, with D possibly TRBD1 on 5 matching bases. The CDR3 runs to 13 residues. V was pared by 4 bases and J by 4 bases, with 13 bases between. Per germline, CDR1 SQVTM and CDR2 ANQGSEA. The CDR3 protein is CSVGQGPGYGYTF. For the CDR3, the DNA is TGCAGCGTTGGGCAGGGTCCAGGCTATGGCTACACCTTC.

V usage is TRBV19 and J usage is TRBJ2-7; TRBD2 aligns across 12 bases. V lost 5 bases and J lost 5; bases outside the gene matches: 10. The CDR3 contains 16 residues. In germline, CDR1 is LNHDA, CDR2 SQIVND (reference sequence). The CDR3 spells CASSPGLAGNAHEQYF. For the CDR3, the DNA is TGTGCCAGTAGTCCAGGACTAGCGGGAAACGCCCACGAGCAGTACTTC. Variable domain in full (rest from reference TRBV19 and TRBJ2-7): DGGITQSPKYLFRKEGQNVTLSCEQNLNHDAMYWYRQDPGQGLRLIYYSQIVNDFQKGDIAEGYSVSREKKESFPLTVTSAQKNPTAFYLCASSPGLAGNAHEQYFGPGTRLTVT.

DNA for the CDR3: TGTGCCAGCAGCCCGGCGGGCGGAACCTACGAGCAGTACTTC. Its protein is CASSPAGGTYEQYF. V usage is TRBV7-2 and J usage is TRBJ2-7; the D gene is possibly TRBD2 (5 bases). V was pared by 5 bases and J by 2 bases, with 13 bases between. This CDR3 contains 14 residues. Germline V gene lookup returns CDR1 SGHTA and CDR2 FQGNSA.

The chain carries TRBV7-2 and TRBJ1-3; TRBD1 agrees at 7 bases. Germline loops: CDR1 SGHTA, CDR2 FQGNSA. This CDR3 comprises 16 residues. V lost 1 base and J lost 3; bases outside the gene matches: 6. This CDR3 is CASSLVTGLIGNTIYF. In DNA, the CDR3 is TGTGCCAGCAGCTTAGTGACAGGGTTAATTGGAAACACCATATATTTT.

V usage is TRBV6-4 and J usage is TRBJ2-6; D is uncertain. The CDR3 has 15 residues. CDR1 is MRHNA and CDR2 is SNTAGT in the germline V gene. Between the trimmed V and J ends, which lost 4 bases and 0 bases, there was a span of 7 bases. The CDR3 is CASSVNPSGANVLTF. The CDR3 DNA sequence: TGTGCCAGCAGTGTCAATCCCTCTGGGGCCAACGTCCTGACTTTC.

This clone was counted only a few times. The J gene is TRBJ1-4, the V gene TRBV2; TRBD1 matches at 10 bases. This CDR3 has 16 residues. Germline CDR1 and CDR2: SNHLY and FYNNEI. After removal of 6 bases from V and 1 base from J, the junction contained 5 bases not matched to a gene. In DNA, the CDR3 is TGTGCCAGCAGCCAGACAGGGGGCCGAACTAATGAAAAACTGTTTTTT. Its protein is CASSQTGGRTNEKLFF.

The table lists this clone with a few counts. This chain links TRBV5-4 with TRBJ2-2, with 9 bases aligning to TRBD1. After removal of 4 bases from V and 1 base from J, the junction contained 5 bases not matched to a gene. The CDR3 spans 16 residues. Germline loops: CDR1 SGHNT, CDR2 YYREEE (reference sequence). The CDR3 DNA follows: TGTGCCAGCAGCCCCGGGACAGGGAGGAACACCGGGGAGCTGTTTTTT. Protein: CASSPGTGRNTGELFF.

The chain is built from TRBV6-2 or TRBV6-3 and TRBJ2-2; 8 bases match TRBD1. CDR1 is MNHEY, CDR2 SVGEGT, per germline. This CDR3 is built from 15 residues. The V gene end was trimmed by 5 bases and the J gene end by 5 bases; junction bases not matched to a gene: 7. The CDR3 spells CASSNGQGNTGELFF. CDR3 nucleotides: TGTGCCAGCAGTAACGGACAGGGCAATACCGGGGAGCTGTTTTTT.

This clone has just one count. This rearrangement joins TRBV2 to TRBJ2-3; tentatively, D is TRBD1 (6 bases). The germline V gene has CDR1 SNHLY and CDR2 FYNNEI. The V gene lost 6 bases and the J gene lost 1 base, with 11 bases spanning the gap. The CDR3 consists of 14 residues. The CDR3 DNA is TGTGCCAGCAGCCAACAGGGTGGCACAGATACGCAGTATTTT. It is translated as CASSQQGGTDTQYF.